This TCR beta chain was profiled in a study of T cell clonality in common variable immunodeficiency. General observations from the study: The cause of increased CVID clonality remains unclear without subpopulation sequencing. Fewer deletions and N-nucleotide insertions were reportedly seen in common variable immunodeficiency TCR beta sequences. Fewer TCRbeta clones were shared among CVID subjects than controls.

Diagnosis required reduced IgG, IgA and/or IgM with specific antibody deficiency. Germline CDR1 reads SQVTM; CDR2 reads ANQGSEA. This CDR3 has 14 amino acids. This clone was seen ten or more times. Its antigen is undetermined. Read data end 3 residues before the CDR3 end; the end is taken from the germline J gene. Other DNA sequences in this specimen translate into the identical CDR3. Control and CVID samples contributed equal amounts of genomic DNA. This table comes from immunoSEQ multiplex PCR, and its TCRdb copy is limited to in-frame clones, with some not included. This sample shows 25,000 to 30,000 clones and no singletons; 3.2% rests with the ten largest.

The V and J genes are TRBV29-1 and TRBJ2-2; 10 nucleotides line up with TRBD2. This receptor was identified in a human donor with common variable immunodeficiency. Sequencing was done on a sample of peripheral blood mononuclear cells. The sequenced CDR3 bases are TGCGGCGGGAGGCTAGCGGGGGACACCGGGGAG. The encoded protein is CGGRLAGDTGE. The full CDR3 protein reads CGGRLAGDTGELFF.